The present entry profiles one T cell receptor (beta chain) with its context. This entry is derived from a study of blood T cells in healthy people across ages. A second PCR of 7 to 11 cycles used a sample-barcoded 5' primer and a J-beta primer mix. Each sample yielded at least 2.5 million CDR3-containing paired-end reads. MiXCR, run by TCRdb on the 5' RACE reads, gives a single entry per CDR3 protein. The table lists 1.5 million to 2 million distinct CDR3 sequences, 28% of them singletons, with 7.7% in the top ten. Germline loops: CDR1 KGHSH, CDR2 LQKENI. J lost 6 bases, V lost 6 bases, and 10 bases had no gene match. This CDR3 region has 14 residues.

Material: blood. The receptor's source is a woman aged 25 to 39 in good health. The chain couples TRBV18 to TRBJ2-7, with 8 nucleotides matching TRBD1. CDR3 residues: CASSPGAGGGEQYF. For the CDR3, the DNA is TGTGCCAGCTCCCCCGGGGCAGGGGGCGGCGAGCAGTACTTC.